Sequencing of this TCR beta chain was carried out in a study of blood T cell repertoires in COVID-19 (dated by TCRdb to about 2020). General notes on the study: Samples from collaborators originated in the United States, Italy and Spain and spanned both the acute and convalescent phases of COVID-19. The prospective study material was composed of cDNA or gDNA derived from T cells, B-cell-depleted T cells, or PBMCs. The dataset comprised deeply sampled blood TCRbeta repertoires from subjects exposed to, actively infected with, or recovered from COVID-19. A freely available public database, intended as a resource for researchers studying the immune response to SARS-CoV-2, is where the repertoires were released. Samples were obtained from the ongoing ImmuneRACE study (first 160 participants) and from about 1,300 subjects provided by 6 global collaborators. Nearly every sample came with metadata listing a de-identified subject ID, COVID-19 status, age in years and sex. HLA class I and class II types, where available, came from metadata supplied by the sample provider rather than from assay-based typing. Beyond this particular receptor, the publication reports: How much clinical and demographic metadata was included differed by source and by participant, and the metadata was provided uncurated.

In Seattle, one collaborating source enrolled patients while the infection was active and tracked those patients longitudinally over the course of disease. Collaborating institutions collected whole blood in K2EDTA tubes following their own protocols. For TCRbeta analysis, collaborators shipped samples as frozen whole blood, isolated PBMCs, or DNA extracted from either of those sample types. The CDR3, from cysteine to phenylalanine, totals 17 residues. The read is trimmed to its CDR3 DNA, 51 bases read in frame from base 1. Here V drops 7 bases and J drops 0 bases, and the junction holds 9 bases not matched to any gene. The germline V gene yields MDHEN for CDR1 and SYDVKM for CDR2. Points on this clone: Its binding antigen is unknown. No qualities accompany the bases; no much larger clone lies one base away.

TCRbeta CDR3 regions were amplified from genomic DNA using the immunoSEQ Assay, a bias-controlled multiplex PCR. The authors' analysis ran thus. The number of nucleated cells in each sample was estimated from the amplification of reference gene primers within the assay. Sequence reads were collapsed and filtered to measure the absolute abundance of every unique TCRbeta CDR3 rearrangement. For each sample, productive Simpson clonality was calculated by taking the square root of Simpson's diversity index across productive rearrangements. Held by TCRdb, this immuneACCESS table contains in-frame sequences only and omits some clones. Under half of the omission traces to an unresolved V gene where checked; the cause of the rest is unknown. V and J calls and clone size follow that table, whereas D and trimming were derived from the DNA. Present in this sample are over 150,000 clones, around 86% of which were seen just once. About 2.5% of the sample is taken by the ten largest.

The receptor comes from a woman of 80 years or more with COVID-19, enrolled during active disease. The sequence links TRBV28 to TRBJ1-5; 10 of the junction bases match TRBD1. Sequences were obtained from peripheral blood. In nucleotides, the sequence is TGTGCCAGCAAGAATCGACAGGGGGCGGATAGCAATCAGCCCCAGCATTTT. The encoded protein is CASKNRQGADSNQPQHF.